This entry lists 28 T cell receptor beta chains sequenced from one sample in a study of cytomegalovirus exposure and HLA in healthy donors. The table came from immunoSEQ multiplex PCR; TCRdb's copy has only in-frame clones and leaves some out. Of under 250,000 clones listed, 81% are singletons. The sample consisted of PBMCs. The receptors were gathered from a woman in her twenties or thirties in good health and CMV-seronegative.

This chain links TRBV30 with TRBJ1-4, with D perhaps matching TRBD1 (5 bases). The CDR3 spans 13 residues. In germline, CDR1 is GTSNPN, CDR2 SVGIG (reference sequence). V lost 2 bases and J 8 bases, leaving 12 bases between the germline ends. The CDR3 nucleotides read TGTGCCTGGAGTTCCCAGGGCCGGGAAAAACTGTTTTTT. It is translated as CAWSSQGREKLFF.

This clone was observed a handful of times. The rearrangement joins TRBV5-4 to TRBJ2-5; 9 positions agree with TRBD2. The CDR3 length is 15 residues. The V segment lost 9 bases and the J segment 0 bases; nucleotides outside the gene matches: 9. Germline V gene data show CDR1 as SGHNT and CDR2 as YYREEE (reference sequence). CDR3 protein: CATRAAGGYQETQYF. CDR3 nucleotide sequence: TGTGCCACACGGGCGGCGGGGGGGTACCAAGAGACCCAGTACTTC.

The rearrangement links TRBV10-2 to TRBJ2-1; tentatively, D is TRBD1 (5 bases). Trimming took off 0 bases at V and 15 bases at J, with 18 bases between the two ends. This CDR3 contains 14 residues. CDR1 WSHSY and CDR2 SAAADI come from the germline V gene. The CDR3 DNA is TGCGCCAGCAGTGAGTCTAGAAGACAGCCGACGATGTTCTTC. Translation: CASSESRRQPTMFF.

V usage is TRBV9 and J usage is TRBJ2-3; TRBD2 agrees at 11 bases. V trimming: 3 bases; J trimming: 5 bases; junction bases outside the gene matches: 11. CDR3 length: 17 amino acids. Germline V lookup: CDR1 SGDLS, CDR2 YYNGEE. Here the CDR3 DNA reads TGTGCCAGCAGCGAGCGACTAGCGGGGTCCCAGGGAGATACGCAGTATTTT. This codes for CASSERLAGSQGDTQYF. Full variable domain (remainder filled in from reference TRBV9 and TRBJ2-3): DSGVTQTPKHLITATGQRVTLRCSPRSGDLSVYWYQQSLDQGLQFLIQYYNGEERAKGNILERFSAQQFPDLHSELNLSSLELGDSALYFCASSERLAGSQGDTQYFGPGTRLTVL.

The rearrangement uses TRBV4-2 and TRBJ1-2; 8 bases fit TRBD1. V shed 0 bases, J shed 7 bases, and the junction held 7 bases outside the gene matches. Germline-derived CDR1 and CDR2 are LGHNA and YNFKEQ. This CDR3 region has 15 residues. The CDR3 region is CASSQDLAGGFGYTF. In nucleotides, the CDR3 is TGTGCCAGCAGCCAAGATCTCGCAGGGGGCTTTGGCTACACCTTC.

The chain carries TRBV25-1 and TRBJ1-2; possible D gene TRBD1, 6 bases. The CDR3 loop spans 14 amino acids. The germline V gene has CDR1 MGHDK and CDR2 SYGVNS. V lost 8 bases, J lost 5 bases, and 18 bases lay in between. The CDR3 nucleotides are TGTGCCAGCCAATGGGACACCGGAGGATATGGCTACACCTTC. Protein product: CASQWDTGGYGYTF.

The CDR3 here is CASSLGQVAYEQYF. The CDR3 DNA follows: TGCGCCAGCAGCTTGGGACAGGTTGCCTACGAGCAGTACTTC. The chain couples TRBV5-1 to TRBJ2-7; TRBD1 might be the D (6 bases). This CDR3 spans 14 amino acids. Trimming stripped 0 bases from V and 2 bases from J, with 9 bases between. Germline V gene sequence: CDR1 SGHRS, CDR2 YFSETQ. Complete variable domain (other parts from reference TRBV5-1 and TRBJ2-7): KAGVTQTPRYLIKTRGQQVTLSCSPISGHRSVSWYQQTPGQGLQFLFEYFSETQRNKGNFPGRFSGRQFSNSRSEMNVSTLELGDSALYLCASSLGQVAYEQYFGPGTRLTVT.

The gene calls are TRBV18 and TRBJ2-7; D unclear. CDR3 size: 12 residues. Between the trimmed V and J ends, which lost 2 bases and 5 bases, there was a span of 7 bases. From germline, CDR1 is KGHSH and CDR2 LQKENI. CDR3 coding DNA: TGTGCCAGCTCACCAACGAGAAACGAGCAGTACTTC. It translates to CASSPTRNEQYF.

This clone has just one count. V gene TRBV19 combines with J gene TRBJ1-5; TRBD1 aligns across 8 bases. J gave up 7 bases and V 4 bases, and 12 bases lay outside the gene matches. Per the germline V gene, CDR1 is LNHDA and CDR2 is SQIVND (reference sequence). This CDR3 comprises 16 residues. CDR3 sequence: CASSTLESTGVQPQHF. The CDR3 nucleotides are TGTGCCAGTAGTACCTTAGAATCGACAGGGGTCCAGCCCCAGCATTTT.

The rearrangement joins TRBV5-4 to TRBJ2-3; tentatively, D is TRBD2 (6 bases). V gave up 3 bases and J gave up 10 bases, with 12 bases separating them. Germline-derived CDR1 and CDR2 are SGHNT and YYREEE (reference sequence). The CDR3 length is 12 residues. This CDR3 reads CASSSTSSAQYF. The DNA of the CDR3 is TGTGCCAGCAGCTCCACTAGCTCTGCGCAGTATTTT.

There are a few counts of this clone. This CDR3 is CASSLSRNQPQHF. CDR3 nucleotide sequence: TGTGCCAGCAGTTTATCGCGGAATCAGCCCCAGCATTTT. The J gene is TRBJ1-5, the V gene TRBV27; D is undetermined. Trimming left V 0 bases short and J 4 bases short, with 4 bases between. The CDR3 has 13 amino acids. Germline loops: CDR1 MNHEY, CDR2 SMNVEV (reference sequence).

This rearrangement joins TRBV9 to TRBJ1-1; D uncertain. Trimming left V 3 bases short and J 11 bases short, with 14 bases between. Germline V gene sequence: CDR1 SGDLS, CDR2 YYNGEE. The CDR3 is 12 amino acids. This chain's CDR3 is CASSASGSQAFF. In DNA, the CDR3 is TGTGCCAGCAGCGCCTCGGGATCCCAGGCTTTCTTT. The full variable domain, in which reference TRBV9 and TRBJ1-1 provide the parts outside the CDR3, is DSGVTQTPKHLITATGQRVTLRCSPRSGDLSVYWYQQSLDQGLQFLIQYYNGEERAKGNILERFSAQQFPDLHSELNLSSLELGDSALYFCASSASGSQAFFGQGTRLTVV.

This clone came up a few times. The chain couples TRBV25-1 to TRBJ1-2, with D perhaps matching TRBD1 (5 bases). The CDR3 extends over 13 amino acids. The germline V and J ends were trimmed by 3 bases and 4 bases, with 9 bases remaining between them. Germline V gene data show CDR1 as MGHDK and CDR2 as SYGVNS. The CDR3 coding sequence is TGTGCCAGCAGTGATGCGGGGCCCTATGGCTACACCTTC. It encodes CASSDAGPYGYTF.

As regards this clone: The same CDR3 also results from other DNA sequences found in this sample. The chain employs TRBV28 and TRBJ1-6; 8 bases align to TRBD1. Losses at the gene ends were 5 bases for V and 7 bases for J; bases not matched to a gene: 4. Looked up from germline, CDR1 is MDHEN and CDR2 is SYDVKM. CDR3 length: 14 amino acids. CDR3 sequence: CASSRQGMNSPLHF. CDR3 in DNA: TGTGCCAGCAGTCGACAGGGGATGAATTCACCCCTCCACTTT. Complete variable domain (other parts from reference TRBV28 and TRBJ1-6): DVKVTQSSRYLVKRTGEKVFLECVQDMDHENMFWYRQDPGLGLRLIYFSYDVKMKEKGDIPEGYSVSREKKERFSLILESASTNQTSMYLCASSRQGMNSPLHFGNGTRLTVT.

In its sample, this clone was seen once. The CDR3 sequence is CATSRATRQGADYGYTF. For the CDR3, the DNA is TGTGCCACCAGCAGAGCTACGAGACAGGGGGCGGACTATGGCTACACCTTC. The chain uses TRBV15 and TRBJ1-2; 10 bases map to TRBD1. Germline trimming cut 1 base from V and 3 bases from J; bases unmatched to any gene: 8. The CDR3 is 17 residues long. Per the germline V gene, CDR1 is LNHNV and CDR2 is YYDKDF (reference sequence).

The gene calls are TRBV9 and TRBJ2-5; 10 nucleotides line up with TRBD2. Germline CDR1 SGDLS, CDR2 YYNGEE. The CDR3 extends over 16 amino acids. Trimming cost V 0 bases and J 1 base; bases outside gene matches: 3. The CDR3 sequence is CASSVVERGGQETQYF. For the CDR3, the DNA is TGTGCCAGCAGCGTAGTGGAGCGGGGGGGCCAAGAGACCCAGTACTTC.

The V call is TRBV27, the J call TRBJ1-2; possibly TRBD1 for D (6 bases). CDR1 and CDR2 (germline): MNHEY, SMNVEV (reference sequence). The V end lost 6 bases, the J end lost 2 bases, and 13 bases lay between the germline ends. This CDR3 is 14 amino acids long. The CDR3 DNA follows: TGTGCCAGCAGCCGAGACAGGCTCAACTATGGCTACACCTTC. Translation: CASSRDRLNYGYTF.

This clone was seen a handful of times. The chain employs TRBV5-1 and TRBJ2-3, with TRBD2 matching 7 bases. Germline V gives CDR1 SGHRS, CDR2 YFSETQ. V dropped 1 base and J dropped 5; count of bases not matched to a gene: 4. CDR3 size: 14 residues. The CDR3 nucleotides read TGCGCCAGCAGCTTGCGAGGGGAGGGAGATACGCAGTATTTT. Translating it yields CASSLRGEGDTQYF.

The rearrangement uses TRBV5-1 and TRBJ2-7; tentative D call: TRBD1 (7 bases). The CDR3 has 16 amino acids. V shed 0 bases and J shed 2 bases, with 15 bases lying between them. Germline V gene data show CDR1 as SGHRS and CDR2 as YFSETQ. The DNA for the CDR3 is TGCGCCAGCAGCTTGGTCGGGGGCAGGGGGACCTACGAGCAGTACTTC. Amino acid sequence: CASSLVGGRGTYEQYF.

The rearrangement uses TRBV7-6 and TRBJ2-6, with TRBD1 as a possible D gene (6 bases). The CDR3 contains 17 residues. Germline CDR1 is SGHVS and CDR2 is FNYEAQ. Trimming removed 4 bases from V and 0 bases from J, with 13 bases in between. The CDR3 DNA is TGTGCCAGCAGCTCCGACAGGATAAGCTCTGGGGCCAACGTCCTGACTTTC. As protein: CASSSDRISSGANVLTF.

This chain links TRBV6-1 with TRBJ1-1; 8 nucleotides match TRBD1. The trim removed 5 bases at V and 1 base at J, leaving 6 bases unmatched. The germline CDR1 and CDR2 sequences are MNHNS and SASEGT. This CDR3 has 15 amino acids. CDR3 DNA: TGTGCCAGCAGTCCCCGGACAGGGTCGAACACTGAAGCTTTCTTT. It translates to CASSPRTGSNTEAFF.

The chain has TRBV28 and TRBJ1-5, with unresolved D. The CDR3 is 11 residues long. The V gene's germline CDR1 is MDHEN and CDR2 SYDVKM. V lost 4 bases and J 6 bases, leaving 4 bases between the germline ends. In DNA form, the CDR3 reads TGTGCCAGCAGTTGGGCTCAGCCCCAGCATTTT. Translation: CASSWAQPQHF.

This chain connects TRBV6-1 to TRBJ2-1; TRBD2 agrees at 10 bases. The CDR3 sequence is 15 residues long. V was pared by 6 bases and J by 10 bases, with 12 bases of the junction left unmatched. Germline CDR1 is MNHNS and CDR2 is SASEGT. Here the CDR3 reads CASSALAGVSNEQFF. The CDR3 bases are TGTGCCAGCAGCGCGCTAGCGGGAGTATCGAACGAGCAGTTCTTC.

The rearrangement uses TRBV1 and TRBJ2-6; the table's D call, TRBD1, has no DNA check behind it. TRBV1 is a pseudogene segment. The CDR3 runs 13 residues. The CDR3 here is CTSSRQGANVLTF. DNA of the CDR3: TGCACCAGCAGCCGGCAGGGGGCCAACGTCCTGACTTTC.

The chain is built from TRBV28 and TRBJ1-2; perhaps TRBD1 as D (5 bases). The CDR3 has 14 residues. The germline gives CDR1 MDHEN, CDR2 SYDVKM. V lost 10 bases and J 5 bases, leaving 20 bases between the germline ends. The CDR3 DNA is TGTGCCACCCAGTTTATAGGGGCCTCATATGGCTACACCTTC. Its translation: CATQFIGASYGYTF.

CDR3 sequence: CASTRTGANEKLFF. The CDR3 nucleotides read TGCGCCAGCACCCGGACAGGGGCTAATGAAAAACTGTTTTTT. The J gene is TRBJ1-4, the V gene TRBV5-1, with 9 bases aligning to TRBD1. The CDR3 runs to 14 residues. Losses at the gene ends were 6 bases for V and 3 bases for J; bases not matched to a gene: 3. Looked up from germline, CDR1 is SGHRS and CDR2 is YFSETQ.

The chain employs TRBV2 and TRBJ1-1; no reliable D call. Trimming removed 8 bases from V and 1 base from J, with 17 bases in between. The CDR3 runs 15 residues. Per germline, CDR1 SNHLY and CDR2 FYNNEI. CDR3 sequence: CASLAGRRTNTEAFF. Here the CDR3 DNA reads TGTGCCAGCCTGGCGGGCAGGCGTACGAACACTGAAGCTTTCTTT.

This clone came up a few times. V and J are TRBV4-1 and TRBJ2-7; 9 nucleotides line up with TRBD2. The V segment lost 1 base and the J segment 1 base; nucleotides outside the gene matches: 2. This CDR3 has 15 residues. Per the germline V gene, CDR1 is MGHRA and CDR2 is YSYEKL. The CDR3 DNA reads TGCGCCAGCAGCCAAGTTAGCGGGAGTTCCTACGAGCAGTACTTC. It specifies CASSQVSGSSYEQYF.